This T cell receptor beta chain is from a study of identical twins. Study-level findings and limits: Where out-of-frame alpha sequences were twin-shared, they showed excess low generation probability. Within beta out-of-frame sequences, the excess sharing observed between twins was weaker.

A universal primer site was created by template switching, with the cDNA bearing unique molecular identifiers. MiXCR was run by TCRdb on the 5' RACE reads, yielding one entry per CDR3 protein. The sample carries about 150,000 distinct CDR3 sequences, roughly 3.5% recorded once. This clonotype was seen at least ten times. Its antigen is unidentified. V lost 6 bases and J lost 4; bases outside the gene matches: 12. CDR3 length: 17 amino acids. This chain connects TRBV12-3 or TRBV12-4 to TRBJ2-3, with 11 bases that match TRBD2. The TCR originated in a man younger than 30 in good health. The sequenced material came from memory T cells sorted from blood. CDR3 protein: CASSLNSGRARPDTQYF. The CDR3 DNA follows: TGTGCCAGCAGCCTCAATAGCGGGAGGGCCCGGCCAGATACGCAGTATTTT.